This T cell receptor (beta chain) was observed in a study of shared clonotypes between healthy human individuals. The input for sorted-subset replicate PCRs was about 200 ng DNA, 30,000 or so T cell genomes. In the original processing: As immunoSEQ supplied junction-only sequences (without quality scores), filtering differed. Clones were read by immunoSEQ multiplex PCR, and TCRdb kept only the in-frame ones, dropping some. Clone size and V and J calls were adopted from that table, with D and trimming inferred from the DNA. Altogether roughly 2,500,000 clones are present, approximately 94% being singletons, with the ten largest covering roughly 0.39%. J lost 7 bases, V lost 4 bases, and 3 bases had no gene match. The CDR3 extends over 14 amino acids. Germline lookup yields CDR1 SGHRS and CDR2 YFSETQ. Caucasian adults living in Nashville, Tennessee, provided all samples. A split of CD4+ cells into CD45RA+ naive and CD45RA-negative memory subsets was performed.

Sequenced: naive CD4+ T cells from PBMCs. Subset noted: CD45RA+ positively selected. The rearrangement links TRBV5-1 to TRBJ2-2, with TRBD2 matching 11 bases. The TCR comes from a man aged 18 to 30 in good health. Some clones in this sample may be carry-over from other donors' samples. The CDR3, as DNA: TGCGCCAGCAGCACACTAGCGGGGGACGGGGAGCTGTTTTTT. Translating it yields CASSTLAGDGELFF.